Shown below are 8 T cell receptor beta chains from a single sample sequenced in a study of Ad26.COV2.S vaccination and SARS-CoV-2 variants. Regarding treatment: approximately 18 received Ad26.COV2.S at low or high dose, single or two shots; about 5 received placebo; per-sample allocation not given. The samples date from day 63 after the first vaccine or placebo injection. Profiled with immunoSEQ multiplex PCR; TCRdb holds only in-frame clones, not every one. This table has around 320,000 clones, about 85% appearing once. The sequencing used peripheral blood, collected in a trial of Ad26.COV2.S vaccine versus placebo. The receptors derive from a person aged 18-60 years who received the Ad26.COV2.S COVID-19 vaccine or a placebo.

The CDR3 spells CASSSRSMNTEAFF. CDR3 DNA sequence: TGTGCCAGCAGTTCCCGTAGCATGAACACTGAAGCTTTCTTT. This chain links TRBV28 with TRBJ1-1, with D unclear. Per the germline V gene, CDR1 is MDHEN and CDR2 is SYDVKM. Trimming stripped 4 bases from V and 0 bases from J, with 9 bases between. The CDR3 consists of 14 residues.

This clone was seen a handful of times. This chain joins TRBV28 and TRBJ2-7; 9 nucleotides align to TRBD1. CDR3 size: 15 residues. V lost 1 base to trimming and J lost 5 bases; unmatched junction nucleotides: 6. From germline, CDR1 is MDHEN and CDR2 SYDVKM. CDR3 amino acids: CASSLYGTGKDEQYF. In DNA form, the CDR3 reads TGTGCCAGCAGTTTATATGGGACAGGGAAAGACGAGCAGTACTTC.

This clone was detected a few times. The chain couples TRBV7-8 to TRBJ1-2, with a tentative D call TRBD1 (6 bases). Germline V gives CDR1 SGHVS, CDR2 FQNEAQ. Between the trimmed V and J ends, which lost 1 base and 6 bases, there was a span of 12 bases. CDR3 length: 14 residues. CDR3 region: CASSLGGAGDGYTF. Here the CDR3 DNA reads TGTGCCAGCAGCTTAGGTGGGGCAGGGGATGGCTACACCTTC.

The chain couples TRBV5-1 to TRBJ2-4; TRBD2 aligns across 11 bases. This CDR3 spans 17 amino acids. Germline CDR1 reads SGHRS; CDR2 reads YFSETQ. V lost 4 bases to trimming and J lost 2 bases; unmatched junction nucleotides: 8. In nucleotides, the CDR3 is TGCGCCAGCAGCCGAGAACTAGCGGGGGCCTCCAAAAACATTCAGTACTTC. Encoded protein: CASSRELAGASKNIQYF.

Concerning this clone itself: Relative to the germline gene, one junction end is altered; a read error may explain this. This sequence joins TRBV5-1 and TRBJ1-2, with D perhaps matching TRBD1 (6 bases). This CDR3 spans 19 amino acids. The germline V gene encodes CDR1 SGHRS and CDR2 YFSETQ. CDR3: CASTLATASAGAVTYGYTF. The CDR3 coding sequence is TGCGCCAGCACCTTGGCGACTGCTTCCGCAGGGGCAGTTACCTATGGCTACACCTTC.

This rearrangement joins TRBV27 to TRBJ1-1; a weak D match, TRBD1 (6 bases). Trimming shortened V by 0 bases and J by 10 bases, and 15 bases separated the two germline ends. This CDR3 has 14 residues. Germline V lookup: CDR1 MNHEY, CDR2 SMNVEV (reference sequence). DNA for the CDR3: TGTGCCAGCAGTTTATCGTTGGGGGGCTCTCTAGCTTTCTTT. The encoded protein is CASSLSLGGSLAFF.

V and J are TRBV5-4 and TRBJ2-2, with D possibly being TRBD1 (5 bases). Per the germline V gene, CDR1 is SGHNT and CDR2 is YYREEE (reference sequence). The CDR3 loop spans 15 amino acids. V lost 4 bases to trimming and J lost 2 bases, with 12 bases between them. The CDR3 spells CASSPAGFNTGELFF. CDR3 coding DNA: TGTGCCAGCAGCCCAGCAGGGTTCAACACCGGGGAGCTGTTTTTT.

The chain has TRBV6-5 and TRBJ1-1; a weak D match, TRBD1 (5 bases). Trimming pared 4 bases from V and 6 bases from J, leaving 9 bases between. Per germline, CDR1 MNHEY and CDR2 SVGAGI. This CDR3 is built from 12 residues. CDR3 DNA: TGTGCCAGCAGTTCAAGAGGGGCTGAAGCTTTCTTT. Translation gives CASSSRGAEAFF.